This T cell receptor beta chain was captured in a study of blood T cells in healthy people across ages. It was with a sample-barcoded 5' primer and a J-beta primer mix that a second PCR of roughly 6 to 11 cycles was run. TCRdb called the 5' RACE reads again in MiXCR, with one record for every CDR3 protein. The sample records around 650,000 distinct CDR3 sequences, roughly 41% being singletons. J was trimmed by 4 bases and V by 4 bases; bases with no gene match: 9. The CDR3 contains 16 residues. Germline V lookup: CDR1 LGHNA, CDR2 YNFKEQ. Sequenced input: blood. This chain links TRBV4-2 with TRBJ2-5; TRBD2 matches 10 bases. The sequence came from a man older than 75 in good health. The CDR3 DNA reads as TGTGCCAGCAGCCTCATTGGGGGACTAGCGAGAGAGACCCAGTACTTC. The encoded protein is CASSLIGGLARETQYF.